A selection of T cell receptor beta chains follows, all from one sample in a study of beta chain features in type 1 diabetes. The table came from immunoSEQ multiplex PCR; TCRdb's copy has only in-frame clones and leaves some out. In the table there are hundreds of thousands of clones, around 13% of which are singletons. Material for sequencing was naive CD4+ T cells from blood. These receptors were collected from a young woman with type 1 diabetes. Both conserved end residues are trimmed from each CDR3.

v_gene	j_gene	CDR3aa
TRBV19	TRBJ1-5	ASSTPGQGLSQPQH
TRBV18	TRBJ1-5	ASSPGWQGANQPQH
TRBV15	TRBJ2-5	ATSRSLAGEETQY
TRBV29-1	TRBJ2-7	SVAQGPYEQY
TRBV7-2	TRBJ1-1	ASSLETGVGF
TRBV4-3	TRBJ2-2	ASSRTIGFLRVGENTGELF
TRBV6-1	TRBJ2-5	ASGNRDRETQY
TRBV10-3	TRBJ2-3	AISESTTGPDTQY
TRBV15	TRBJ1-1	ATREALLMNTEAF
TRBV27	TRBJ1-2	ASSLRPRLPYGYT
TRBV6-5	TRBJ2-5	ASSGPSEEETQY
TRBV4-3	TRBJ1-2	ASSYRDRSNYGYT
TRBV29-1	TRBJ2-3	SVQEDTQY
TRBV27	TRBJ2-2	ASSLTSGGGNTGELF
TRBV15	TRBJ2-3	ATSRDEEDTQY
TRBV28	TRBJ2-1	ASSLWLAGVRNEQF
TRBV9	TRBJ2-5	ASSVEDSKETQY
TRBV7-9	TRBJ1-6	ASSLQTGSPLH
TRBV5-1	TRBJ2-1	ASSLVGGRGNEQF
TRBV18	TRBJ2-7	ASSPPLGGARNEQY
TRBV5-6	TRBJ2-7	ASSLALPRPAQY
TRBV15	TRBJ2-1	ATSRDLAVSYNEQF
TRBV18	TRBJ2-6	ASSPLAGLIEANVLT
TRBV4-2	TRBJ2-2	ASSRQGRSTGELF
TRBV25-1	TRBJ1-1	ASRGSTTGYAEAF
TRBV4-3	TRBJ1-1	ASSLSNTEAF
TRBV13	TRBJ2-5	ASSFHGTGGETQY
TRBV28	TRBJ2-7	ASSRQTSSVN
TRBV5-1	TRBJ2-7	ASSLKTGEQY
TRBV29-1	TRBJ2-2	SVPGTSITTGELF
TRBV29-1	TRBJ1-2	SVEGRMRMTGGYT
TRBV2	TRBJ2-7	ASSEARGYSY
TRBV15	TRBJ2-4	ATSSQLAKNIQY
TRBV7-2	TRBJ2-7	ASSFVGGGPYEQY
TRBV9	TRBJ2-7	ASSVEAGGLYEQY
TRBV7-2	TRBJ2-2	ASSVQGSMNTGELF
TRBV15	TRBJ2-5	ATSTTGGAQY
TRBV28	TRBJ1-5	ASTPGTGGNQPQH
TRBV10-3	TRBJ2-7	AISDKAPGEQY
TRBV7-9	TRBJ1-1	ASSARGANTEAF
TRBV5-1	TRBJ1-6	ASSLRVTRGSRSPLH
TRBV30	TRBJ2-7	AWSVSSGSYEQY
TRBV4-3	TRBJ2-5	ASSPGTDPLLAGGRVETQY
TRBV7-9	TRBJ2-1	ASSFSGGYNEQF
TRBV18	TRBJ2-3	ASSPRDGADTQY
TRBV28	TRBJ1-5	ASSPARDRGYQPQH
TRBV28	TRBJ1-1	ASSLWRQNTEAF
TRBV10-3	TRBJ1-2	AIRTRDIYT
TRBV7-2	TRBJ1-2	ASRFGGGGYT
TRBV11-2	TRBJ2-3	ASSNALQSSRDTQY
TRBV5-1	TRBJ1-1	ASSLVEGGNTEAF
TRBV18	TRBJ1-5	ASSPFGVSNQPQH